These T cell receptor beta chains were read from a single sample in a study of CD4 T cells in relation to SARS-CoV-2 and coronaviruses. TCRdb's copy holds only in-frame clones and misses some; the assay was immunoSEQ multiplex PCR. The table shows around 25,000 clones, with approximately 80% occurring only once. These TCRs are of unknown antigen specificity. The sequenced material came from CD4+ T cells from PBMCs, cultured in vitro. Every receptor here comes from a human donor in good health. The CDR3 runs from the conserved cysteine through the conserved F or W. Each record gives: J gene, clone size, D gene, CDR3 length, V gene, CDR3 protein, CDR3 DNA. The D gene is left open where the match is weak. Expanded clones get a size class; other rows say once, few or many, or leave the size out.

TRBJ2-1 | - | TRBD1 | 16 | TRBV5-1 | CASSLVGTGGDNEQFF | TGCGCCAGCAGCTTGGTTGGGACAGGGGGGGACAATGAGCAGTTCTTC
TRBJ1-5 | - | - | 14 | TRBV6-1 | CASSESTVRQPQHF | TGTGCCAGCAGTGAATCGACAGTAAGACAGCCCCAGCATTTT
TRBJ2-2 | - | TRBD1 | 17 | TRBV7-8 | CASSLATQGVVTGELFF | TGTGCCAGCAGCTTAGCTACACAGGGGGTGGTCACCGGGGAGCTGTTTTTT
TRBJ2-1 | - | TRBD1 | 15 | TRBV27 | CASSFIRDRGHEQFF | TGTGCCAGCAGTTTTATCCGGGACAGGGGCCATGAGCAGTTCTTC
TRBJ2-4 | - | - | 14 | TRBV11-2 | CASTPGNRANIQYF | TGTGCCAGCACCCCGGGGAACAGGGCAAACATTCAGTACTTC
TRBJ2-5 | - | - | 14 | TRBV7-9 | CASSLLDYVKTQYF | TGTGCCAGCAGCTTACTTGACTATGTAAAGACCCAGTACTTC
TRBJ2-1 | few | TRBD2 | 16 | TRBV4-1 | CASSQRTSGSYNEQFF | TGCGCCAGCAGCCAGCGGACTAGCGGGTCCTACAATGAGCAGTTCTTC
TRBJ2-7 | - | - | 13 | TRBV6-5 | CASSRQGLGEQYF | TGTGCCAGCAGTAGACAGGGACTGGGCGAGCAGTACTTC
TRBJ2-7 | few | - | 15 | TRBV27 | CASSLFPGYVYEQYF | TGTGCCAGCAGTTTATTCCCGGGGTATGTCTACGAGCAGTACTTC
TRBJ1-2 | few | - | 16 | TRBV3-1/TRBV3-2 | CASSQGPGSSNYGYTF | TGTGCCAGCAGCCAAGGGCCCGGCAGTTCTAACTATGGCTACACCTTC
TRBJ2-7 | once | - | 15 | TRBV5-1 | CASSLRTGTGGEQYF | TGCGCCAGCAGCTTAAGAACCGGGACCGGAGGAGAGCAGTACTTC
TRBJ2-7 | - | TRBD1 | 16 | TRBV7-6 | CASSPYPQGAVGEQYF | TGTGCCAGCAGCCCCTATCCCCAGGGGGCCGTGGGAGAGCAGTACTTC
TRBJ2-4 | few | - | 15 | TRBV10-3 | CAISQGEASFNIQYF | TGTGCCATCAGCCAAGGGGAGGCTAGCTTTAACATTCAGTACTTC
TRBJ2-5 | few | - | 13 | TRBV7-6 | CASLGTQQGTQYF | TGTGCCAGCCTAGGGACACAACAGGGAACCCAGTACTTC
TRBJ1-4 | - | TRBD1 | 16 | TRBV9 | CASSAMLDRGREKLFF | TGTGCCAGCAGCGCAATGCTCGACAGGGGGCGTGAAAAACTGTTTTTT
TRBJ2-5 | - | - | 13 | TRBV5-1 | CASSLDSKETQYF | TGCGCCAGCAGCTTAGACAGTAAAGAGACCCAGTACTTC
TRBJ1-5 | - | - | 16 | TRBV19 | CASSTPGQGSNQPQHF | TGTGCCAGTAGTACCCCGGGACAAGGAAGCAATCAGCCCCAGCATTTT
TRBJ1-1 | - | - | 13 | TRBV6-5 | CASSILGESEAFF | TGTGCCAGCAGCATATTGGGGGAATCTGAAGCTTTCTTT
TRBJ1-1 | few | - | 14 | TRBV6-5 | CASTTRGPYTEAFF | TGTGCCAGCACCACTCGGGGACCCTACACTGAAGCTTTCTTT
TRBJ1-1 | - | - | 15 | TRBV11-1 | CASSLVHGTNTEAFF | TGTGCCAGCAGCTTAGTTCATGGTACGAACACTGAAGCTTTCTTT
TRBJ2-7 | - | - | 12 | TRBV11-2 | CASTQTGAEQYF | TGTGCCAGCACCCAGACAGGTGCGGAGCAGTACTTC
TRBJ2-5 | - | TRBD2 | 13 | TRBV5-5 | CASSFGGEETQYF | TGTGCCAGCAGCTTTGGGGGGGAAGAGACCCAGTACTTC
TRBJ2-4 | once | - | 16 | TRBV2 | CASSPNRALAKNIQYF | TGTGCCAGCAGCCCAAACAGGGCTCTAGCCAAAAACATTCAGTACTTC
TRBJ1-2 | - | - | 13 | TRBV10-3 | CAIGRGVLDGYTF | TGTGCCATCGGTCGAGGCGTCCTTGATGGCTACACCTTC
TRBJ2-7 | - | TRBD2 | 13 | TRBV12-3/TRBV12-4 | CASMTSSSYEQYF | TGTGCCAGTATGACTAGCAGCTCCTACGAGCAGTACTTC
TRBJ2-2 | - | - | 16 | TRBV6-5 | CASSYSPGVGTGELFF | TGTGCCAGCAGTTACTCCCCAGGGGTTGGGACCGGGGAGCTGTTTTTT
TRBJ2-2 | - | - | 13 | TRBV24-1 | CATSLLRLGELFF | TGTGCCACCAGTCTCTTAAGGCTGGGGGAGCTGTTTTTT
TRBJ1-2 | - | TRBD1 | 15 | TRBV6-5 | CASINNFGTAYGYTF | TGTGCCAGCATTAACAATTTCGGGACAGCTTATGGCTACACCTTC
TRBJ2-2 | few | TRBD1 | 16 | TRBV18 | CASSPPGQGLVGELFF | TGTGCCAGCTCACCTCCGGGACAGGGCCTTGTCGGGGAGCTGTTTTTT
TRBJ1-6 | - | - | 13 | TRBV24-1 | CATNREDNSPLHF | TGTGCCACCAACCGGGAAGATAATTCACCCCTCCACTTT
TRBJ1-5 | few | - | 15 | TRBV5-1 | CASSPGGQDHQPQHF | TGCGCCAGCAGCCCCGGGGGGCAGGACCATCAGCCCCAGCATTTT
TRBJ1-6 | - | - | 13 | TRBV11-2 | CASSLEDNSPLHF | TGTGCCAGCAGCTTAGAAGACAATTCACCCCTCCACTTT
TRBJ2-7 | - | - | 14 | TRBV28 | CASSLGGGGYEQYF | TGTGCCAGCAGTTTAGGGGGGGGCGGCTACGAGCAGTACTTC
TRBJ2-7 | - | - | 14 | TRBV3-1/TRBV3-2 | CASGLGGSSYEQYF | TGTGCCAGCGGTCTTGGGGGGAGCTCCTACGAGCAGTACTTC
TRBJ2-1 | - | - | 13 | TRBV18 | CASSPGPYNEQFF | TGTGCCAGCTCACCGGGTCCCTACAATGAGCAGTTCTTC
TRBJ1-2 | - | TRBD1 | 16 | TRBV19 | CASSILTGQGFGGYTF | TGTGCCAGTAGTATCTTAACGGGACAGGGTTTCGGTGGCTACACCTTC
TRBJ1-2 | - | - | 12 | TRBV6-5 | CASSPRGGGYTF | TGTGCCAGCAGTCCGAGAGGGGGGGGCTACACCTTC
TRBJ1-3 | - | - | 14 | TRBV28 | CASSTGISGNTIYF | TGTGCCAGCAGTACAGGTATCTCTGGAAACACCATATATTTT
TRBJ1-2 | - | - | 15 | TRBV6-5 | CASLKRGREDYGYTF | TGTGCCAGCCTCAAACGGGGCAGGGAGGACTATGGCTACACCTTC
TRBJ2-7 | - | TRBD2 | 13 | TRBV2 | CASISGRLVEQYF | TGTGCCAGCATTAGCGGGAGGTTGGTCGAGCAGTACTTC
TRBJ2-5 | - | - | 14 | TRBV5-4 | CASSLAGVEETQYF | TGTGCCAGCAGCTTGGCGGGAGTTGAGGAGACCCAGTACTTC
TRBJ1-4 | once | TRBD1 | 15 | TRBV2 | CASRPGTGQNEKLFF | TGTGCCAGCAGGCCCGGGACAGGGCAGAATGAAAAACTGTTTTTT
TRBJ1-5 | - | TRBD1 | 15 | TRBV10-3 | CAISESTGGNQPQHF | TGTGCCATCAGTGAGTCGACAGGGGGTAATCAGCCCCAGCATTTT
TRBJ2-1 | once | TRBD2 | 15 | TRBV5-4 | CASSFPSGIYNEQFF | TGTGCCAGCAGCTTCCCTAGCGGTATATACAATGAGCAGTTCTTC
TRBJ2-7 | - | - | 12 | TRBV5-3 | CARSLQFYEQYF | TGTGCCAGAAGCTTGCAGTTCTACGAGCAGTACTTC
TRBJ2-5 | - | - | 13 | TRBV6-5 | CASSQGLRETQYF | TGTGCCAGCAGCCAGGGGTTAAGAGAGACCCAGTACTTC
TRBJ2-7 | - | TRBD2 | 14 | TRBV6-5 | CASSRGGSVYEQYF | TGTGCCAGCAGCCGAGGCGGGAGTGTGTACGAGCAGTACTTC